A selection of T cell receptor beta chains follows, all from one sample in a study of T cells in Graves' hyperthyroidism and ophthalmopathy. Each CDR3 protein is one row after TCRdb ran MiXCR on the multiplex PCR reads. The sample lists more than 450,000 distinct CDR3 sequences; 14% were seen once. Sequencing input: blood. These TCRs come from a woman between 40 and 55 years old with Graves' hyperthyroidism. Each CDR3 is given with its conserved first and last residue. The order of the fields is J gene, V gene, clone size, D gene, CDR3 protein, CDR3 DNA. A D gene is named only where the DNA matches it firmly. Where a row states a size, it is once, few, many or the class of an expanded clone; other rows omit it.

j_call: TRBJ2-5
v_call: TRBV7-2
clone_size: many
d_call: .
cdr3_aa: CASSLTRAQETQYF
cdr3_nt: TGTGCCAGCAGCTTAACGCGGGCACAAGAGACCCAGTACTTC

j_call: TRBJ1-5
v_call: TRBV12-3/TRBV12-4
clone_size: many
d_call: .
cdr3_aa: CASSYPGNNQPQHF
cdr3_nt: TGTGCCAGCAGTTATCCAGGGAACAATCAGCCCCAGCATTTT

j_call: TRBJ1-1
v_call: TRBV7-9
clone_size: few
d_call: TRBD1
cdr3_aa: CASSSTLTGGKNTEAFF
cdr3_nt: TGTGCCAGCAGCTCAACCCTGACAGGGGGCAAGAACACTGAAGCTTTCTTT

j_call: TRBJ2-1
v_call: TRBV7-9
clone_size: few
d_call: TRBD2
cdr3_aa: CASSAIGWTSGEQFF
cdr3_nt: TGTGCCAGCAGCGCTATCGGATGGACTAGTGGTGAGCAGTTCTTC

j_call: TRBJ1-4
v_call: TRBV2
clone_size: many
d_call: .
cdr3_aa: CASSEGEKLFF
cdr3_nt: TGTGCCAGCAGTGAGGGTGAAAAACTGTTTTTT

j_call: TRBJ1-2
v_call: TRBV20-1
clone_size: many
d_call: .
cdr3_aa: CSARDSGAGSYGYTF
cdr3_nt: TGCAGTGCTAGAGATAGCGGCGCCGGATCCTATGGCTACACCTTC

j_call: TRBJ1-2
v_call: TRBV20-1
clone_size: many
d_call: .
cdr3_aa: CSASPKDVVYGYTF
cdr3_nt: TGCAGTGCTAGCCCGAAAGACGTCGTCTATGGCTACACCTTC

j_call: TRBJ2-2
v_call: TRBV7-3
clone_size: .
d_call: .
cdr3_aa: CASSPRTNGEELFF
cdr3_nt: TGTGCCAGCAGCCCCCGGACTAATGGCGAGGAGCTGTTTTTT

j_call: TRBJ2-1
v_call: TRBV30
clone_size: many
d_call: TRBD2
cdr3_aa: CAWSGERLAGTTYNEQFF
cdr3_nt: TGTGCCTGGAGTGGGGAAAGACTAGCGGGTACCACCTACAATGAGCAGTTCTTC

j_call: TRBJ2-3
v_call: TRBV20-1
clone_size: many
d_call: .
cdr3_aa: CSATLAKSTDTQYF
cdr3_nt: TGCAGTGCAACTCTAGCGAAAAGCACAGATACGCAGTATTTT

j_call: TRBJ1-6
v_call: TRBV6-5
clone_size: .
d_call: .
cdr3_aa: CASSLQGIGNSPLHF
cdr3_nt: TGTGCCAGCAGTCTACAGGGTATTGGGAATTCACCCCTCCACTTT

j_call: TRBJ2-5
v_call: TRBV12-3/TRBV12-4
clone_size: many
d_call: TRBD2
cdr3_aa: CASRPEAGVGETQYF
cdr3_nt: TGTGCCAGCAGACCTGAAGCGGGAGTAGGAGAGACCCAGTACTTC

j_call: TRBJ2-7
v_call: TRBV7-2
clone_size: many
d_call: TRBD2
cdr3_aa: CASSLSGSIDEQYF
cdr3_nt: TGTGCCAGCAGCCTCAGCGGGAGCATCGACGAGCAGTACTTC

j_call: TRBJ2-5
v_call: TRBV5-1
clone_size: .
d_call: TRBD2
cdr3_aa: CASSPGTSGIQETQYF
cdr3_nt: TGCGCCAGCAGCCCGGGGACTAGCGGGATCCAAGAGACCCAGTACTTC

j_call: TRBJ2-5
v_call: TRBV5-1
clone_size: many
d_call: .
cdr3_aa: CASSLKLGEETQYF
cdr3_nt: TGCGCCAGCAGCTTGAAATTGGGGGAGGAGACCCAGTACTTC

j_call: TRBJ2-5
v_call: TRBV11-2
clone_size: many
d_call: .
cdr3_aa: CASSSNPGRTQETQYF
cdr3_nt: TGTGCCAGCAGCTCCAACCCGGGACGGACGCAAGAGACCCAGTACTTC

j_call: TRBJ2-7
v_call: TRBV19
clone_size: .
d_call: TRBD1
cdr3_aa: CASSIEGQGAGKQYF
cdr3_nt: TGTGCCAGTAGTATAGAAGGACAGGGGGCCGGCAAGCAGTACTTC

j_call: TRBJ1-6
v_call: TRBV7-9
clone_size: .
d_call: TRBD1
cdr3_aa: CASGTGWNSPLHF
cdr3_nt: TGTGCCAGTGGGACAGGATGGAATTCACCCCTCCACTTT